This T cell receptor (beta chain) originates from a study of cytomegalovirus exposure and HLA in healthy donors. The CDR3 consists of 13 residues. V was trimmed by 3 bases and J by 4 bases, leaving 10 bases between them. The germline V gene has CDR1 GTSNPN and CDR2 SVGIG (reference sequence). This clone is a singleton in its sample. The PCR had 60 Vbeta and 13 Jbeta primers. Method: immunoSEQ multiplex PCR; TCRdb's copy keeps in-frame clones and lacks some. The sample comprises fewer than 150,000 clones, over 70% of which are singletons, and 4.5% to 6.5% rests with the top ten. The sample consisted of PBMCs. The receptor comes from a male donor in good health and CMV-seronegative. The chain has TRBV30 and TRBJ1-5; D gene unclear. This chain's CDR3 is CAWRGSLNQPQHF. The CDR3 region has the DNA TGTGCCTGGAGGGGGAGCCTAAATCAGCCCCAGCATTTT.